Shown below are 4 T cell receptor beta chains from a single sample sequenced in a study of blood T cell repertoires in COVID-19. Generated by immunoSEQ multiplex PCR, the TCRdb table keeps only in-frame clones and is missing some. The table records over 75,000 clones, 80% of them present only once. Sequenced input: peripheral blood. Every receptor here comes from a human donor in a cohort sampled during active COVID-19.

This clone was counted between two and nine times. This chain uses TRBV5-5 with TRBJ2-3, with 10 bases fitting TRBD2. The CDR3 has 20 amino acids. In germline, CDR1 is SGHKS, CDR2 YYEKEE (reference sequence). V was clipped by 4 bases and J by 0 bases; unmatched bases: 17. CDR3 region: CASSTTSGTGARTSTDTQYF. The CDR3 coding sequence is TGTGCCAGCAGCACCACTAGCGGGACGGGGGCAAGAACTAGCACAGATACGCAGTATTTT.

The chain joins TRBV6-1 to TRBJ1-2, with 7 bases matching TRBD1. Germline CDR1 reads MNHNS; CDR2 reads SASEGT. The CDR3 covers 16 residues. J gave up 0 bases and V 4 bases, and 8 bases lay outside the gene matches. The CDR3 nucleotides are TGTGCCAGCAGTGGCTCTGGGACAGAGGCTAACTATGGCTACACCTTC. Translated: CASSGSGTEANYGYTF.

This clone was recorded only once. CDR3 nucleotides: TGTGCCAGCAGTATGAGGGAGAGGTCTAGGGAAGAACTGTTTTTT. This gives the protein CASSMRERSREELFF. The chain uses TRBV6-6 and TRBJ1-4, with D uncertain. Trimming took off 5 bases at V and 12 bases at J, with 22 bases between the two ends. The CDR3 spans 15 residues. Germline V lookup: CDR1 MNHNY, CDR2 SVGAGI (reference sequence).

The rearrangement uses TRBV2 and TRBJ2-5; 7 nucleotides line up with TRBD2. There are 15 residues in the CDR3. The V gene's germline CDR1 is SNHLY and CDR2 FYNNEI. J lost 7 bases, V lost 6 bases, and 14 bases had no gene match. The CDR3 DNA is TGTGCCAGCAGCGACAGCCGGGTCTCGGGGGGGACCCAGTACTTC. This translates into CASSDSRVSGGTQYF.